This T cell receptor (beta chain) was sequenced in a study of blood T cell repertoires in COVID-19. Here immunoSEQ multiplex PCR was the method, and the copy in TCRdb shows in-frame clones only, minus some. The sample records roughly 180,000 clones, around 83% being singletons. Trimming left V 2 bases short and J 1 base short, with 6 bases between. CDR3 length: 13 residues. Per the germline V gene, CDR1 is SGHRS and CDR2 is YFSETQ. V is TRBV5-1 and J is TRBJ1-1, with D hard to call. The origin of this receptor is a woman in her twenties or thirties with active or convalescent COVID-19. Material: peripheral blood. CDR3 coding DNA: TGCGCCAGCAGCTTTCAGAAGAACACTGAAGCTTTCTTT. Its protein is CASSFQKNTEAFF. The whole variable domain, filled in from reference TRBV5-1 and TRBJ1-1, reads KAGVTQTPRYLIKTRGQQVTLSCSPISGHRSVSWYQQTPGQGLQFLFEYFSETQRNKGNFPGRFSGRQFSNSRSEMNVSTLELGDSALYLCASSFQKNTEAFFGQGTRLTVV.